The 7 T cell receptor beta chains below come from one sample, sequenced in a study of blood T cell repertoires in COVID-19. Sequencing used immunoSEQ multiplex PCR; TCRdb keeps in-frame clones, though not all of them. The sample holds around 500,000 clones, 70% to 90% seen once. Material for sequencing was PBMCs or T cells enriched from blood (not recorded which). These receptors originate from an older woman who had recovered from COVID-19.

This chain connects TRBV9 to TRBJ1-1, with 8 bases lining up with TRBD1. CDR3 length: 17 residues. V shed 4 bases and J 3 bases; nucleotides not matched to a gene: 14. CDR1 is SGDLS, CDR2 YYNGEE, per germline. The CDR3 bases are TGTGCCAGCAGCTCATCCCGGGACAGGCCCCAAGACACTGAAGCTTTCTTT. This gives the protein CASSSSRDRPQDTEAFF. The full variable domain, in which reference TRBV9 and TRBJ1-1 provide the parts outside the CDR3, is DSGVTQTPKHLITATGQRVTLRCSPRSGDLSVYWYQQSLDQGLQFLIQYYNGEERAKGNILERFSAQQFPDLHSELNLSSLELGDSALYFCASSSSRDRPQDTEAFFGQGTRLTVV.

The chain uses TRBV5-1 and TRBJ1-1, with D hard to call. Trimming stripped 4 bases from V and 0 bases from J, with 13 bases between. Germline assignment: CDR1 SGHRS and CDR2 YFSETQ. CDR3 length: 15 amino acids. The CDR3 DNA reads TGCGCCAGCAGCATGGAACCAAACTTGAACACTGAAGCTTTCTTT. It codes for CASSMEPNLNTEAFF.

This chain connects TRBV6-5 to TRBJ2-5, with 7 positions matching TRBD2. From germline, CDR1 is MNHEY and CDR2 SVGAGI. The CDR3 spans 15 residues. V was clipped by 0 bases and J by 0 bases; unmatched bases: 1. The CDR3 DNA sequence: TGTGCCAGCAGTTACTCAGGGAGGGACCAAGAGACCCAGTACTTC. As protein: CASSYSGRDQETQYF.

This clone was recorded only once. The genes are TRBV19 and TRBJ2-4; D may be TRBD1 (5 bases). Trimming shortened V by 6 bases and J by 5 bases, and 8 bases separated the two germline ends. The CDR3 sequence is 12 residues long. Per the germline V gene, CDR1 is LNHDA and CDR2 is SQIVND (reference sequence). The CDR3 loop reads CASSPTENIQYF. CDR3 coding DNA: TGTGCCAGTAGCCCGACAGAAAACATTCAGTACTTC.

The chain uses TRBV24-1 and TRBJ1-5, with TRBD1 identical over 10 bases. Germline V gives CDR1 KGHDR, CDR2 SFDVKD. Trimming at V came to 5 bases and at J to 3 bases, leaving 9 bases not matched to a gene. CDR3 length: 17 amino acids. In DNA, the CDR3 is TGTGCCACCAGTGCCGCCGGGACAGGGGCTCTCAATCAGCCCCAGCATTTT. Translated: CATSAAGTGALNQPQHF.

The genes are TRBV4-1 and TRBJ2-3; 11 bases agree with TRBD2. Germline CDR1 reads MGHRA; CDR2 reads YSYEKL. J was trimmed by 3 bases and V by 1 base; bases with no gene match: 6. The CDR3 has 17 residues. CDR3 DNA sequence: TGCGCCAGCAGCCAAGTGTCGCTAGCGGGGGGAACAGATACGCAGTATTTT. This gives the protein CASSQVSLAGGTDTQYF.

The chain carries TRBV7-9 and TRBJ1-2; TRBD1 agrees at 8 bases. Germline lookup yields CDR1 SEHNR and CDR2 FQNEAQ (reference sequence). Trimming cost V 5 bases and J 2 bases; bases outside gene matches: 13. The CDR3 is 17 amino acids. The CDR3 region is CASSPLPGQGSNYGYTF. CDR3 sequence (DNA): TGTGCCAGCAGCCCATTACCCGGACAGGGATCAAACTATGGCTACACCTTC.